This TCR beta chain came from a study of shared T cell receptors in the human thymus. The method was immunoSEQ multiplex PCR; TCRdb's version includes in-frame clones alone and lacks a portion of them. Of 540,000 or so clones in the sample, more than 75% were seen once. The CDR3 consists of 14 residues. The V and J ends lost 0 bases and 3 bases respectively, with 9 bases between them. The V gene's germline CDR1 is MGHDK and CDR2 SYGVNS. The data were also submitted as part of a second study, on human thymus T cells. That investigation notes: It was healthy Finnish infants having corrective surgery for congenital heart defects who were the donors. Surgeons resected thymus tissue during corrective heart surgery. Thymic and blood repertoires seemed to favor certain V and J genes. Related research described thymic repertoires that were highly overlapping among unrelated individuals.

The sequenced sample was thymocytes. The receptor comes from a boy under two years old with a congenital heart defect. The chain employs TRBV25-1 and TRBJ2-7; D ambiguous. Here the CDR3 DNA reads TGTGCCAGCAGTGAATACGATCGGAGCTACGAGCAGTACTTC. Its translation is CASSEYDRSYEQYF.